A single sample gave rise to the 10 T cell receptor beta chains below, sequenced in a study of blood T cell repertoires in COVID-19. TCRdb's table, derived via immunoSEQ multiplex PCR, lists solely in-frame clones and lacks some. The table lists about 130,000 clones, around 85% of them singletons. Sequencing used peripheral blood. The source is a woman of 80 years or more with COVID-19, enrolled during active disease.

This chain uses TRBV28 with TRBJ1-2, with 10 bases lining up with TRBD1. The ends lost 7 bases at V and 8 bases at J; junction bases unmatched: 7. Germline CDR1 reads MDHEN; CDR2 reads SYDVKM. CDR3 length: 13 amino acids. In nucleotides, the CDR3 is TGTGCCAGCAAACCCTCGGGACAGGGGGGCTACACCTTC. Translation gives CASKPSGQGGYTF.

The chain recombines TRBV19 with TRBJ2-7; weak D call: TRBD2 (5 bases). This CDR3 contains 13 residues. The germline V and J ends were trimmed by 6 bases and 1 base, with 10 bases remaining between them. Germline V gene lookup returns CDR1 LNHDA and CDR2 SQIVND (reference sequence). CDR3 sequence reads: CASRRSGSYEQYF. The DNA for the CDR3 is TGTGCCAGTAGACGGAGCGGTTCCTACGAGCAGTACTTC.

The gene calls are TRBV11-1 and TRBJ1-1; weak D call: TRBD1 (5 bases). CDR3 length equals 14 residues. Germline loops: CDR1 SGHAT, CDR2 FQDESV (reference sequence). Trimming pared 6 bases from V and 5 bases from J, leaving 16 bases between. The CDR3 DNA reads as TGTGCCAGCAGTACGAGGGGAGGAAGGACTGAAGCTTTCTTT. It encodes CASSTRGGRTEAFF.

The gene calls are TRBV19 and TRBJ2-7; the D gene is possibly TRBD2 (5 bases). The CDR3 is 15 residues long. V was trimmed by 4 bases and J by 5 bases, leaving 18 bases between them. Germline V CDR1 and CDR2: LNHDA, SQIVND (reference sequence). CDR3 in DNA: TGTGCCAGTAGTAAGTCTTGGCTAGCCCCGGACGAGCAGTACTTC. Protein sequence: CASSKSWLAPDEQYF.

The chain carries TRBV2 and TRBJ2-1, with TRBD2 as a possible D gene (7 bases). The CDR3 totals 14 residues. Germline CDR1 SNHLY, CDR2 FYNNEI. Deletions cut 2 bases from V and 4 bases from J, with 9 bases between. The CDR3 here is CASSERGGYNEQFF. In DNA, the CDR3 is TGTGCCAGCAGTGAAAGGGGGGGATACAATGAGCAGTTCTTC.

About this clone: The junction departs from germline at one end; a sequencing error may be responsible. The CDR3 DNA sequence: TGTGCTAGCAGCATTGGACAGGGGGTAGGCGGGGAGCTGTTTTTT. Translation: CASSIGQGVGGELFF. The V gene is TRBV7-7, the J gene TRBJ2-2; 10 bases align to TRBD1. CDR3 size: 15 residues. Germline CDR1 is SSHAT and CDR2 is FNYEAQ (reference sequence).

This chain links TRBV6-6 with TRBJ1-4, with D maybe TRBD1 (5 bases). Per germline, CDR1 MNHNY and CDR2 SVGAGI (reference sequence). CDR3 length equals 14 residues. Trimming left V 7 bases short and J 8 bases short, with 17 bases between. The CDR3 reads CASTGTGSVEKLFF. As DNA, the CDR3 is TGTGCCAGCACCGGAACAGGTTCAGTCGAAAAACTGTTTTTT.

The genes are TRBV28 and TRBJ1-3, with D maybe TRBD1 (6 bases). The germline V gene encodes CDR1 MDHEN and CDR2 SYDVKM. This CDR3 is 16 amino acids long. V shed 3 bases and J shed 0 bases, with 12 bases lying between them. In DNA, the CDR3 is TGTGCCAGCAGTTTTAGGGCAGGGGCCTCTGGAAACACCATATATTTT. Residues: CASSFRAGASGNTIYF.

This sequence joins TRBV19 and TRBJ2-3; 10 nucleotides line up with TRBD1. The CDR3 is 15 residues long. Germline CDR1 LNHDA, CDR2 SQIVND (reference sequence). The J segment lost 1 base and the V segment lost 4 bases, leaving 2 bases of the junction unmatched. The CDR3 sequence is CASSRQGAGTDTQYF. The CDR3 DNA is TGTGCCAGTAGTAGACAGGGGGCAGGCACAGATACGCAGTATTTT.

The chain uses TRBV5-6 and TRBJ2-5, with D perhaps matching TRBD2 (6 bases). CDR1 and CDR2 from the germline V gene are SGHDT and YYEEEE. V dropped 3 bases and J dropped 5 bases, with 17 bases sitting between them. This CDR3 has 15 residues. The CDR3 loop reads CASSSKTSGGETQYF. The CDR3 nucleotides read TGTGCCAGCAGCTCAAAAACGAGCGGAGGGGAGACCCAGTACTTC.